The 16 T cell receptor beta chains in this list originate from one sample, sequenced in a study of T cells in Graves' hyperthyroidism and ophthalmopathy. Amplified TCR beta CDR3 regions derived from RNA transcripts. First-round RT-PCR of the TCR CDR3 relied on the HTBI primer set. A single record per CDR3 protein comes from TCRdb applying MiXCR to the multiplex PCR reads. There are about half a million distinct CDR3 sequences in the sample; less than 25% occur only once, and roughly 29% lies in the top ten. The sample comprised blood. These TCRs come from a man in his late teens or twenties with Graves' hyperthyroidism.

This clonotype was recorded at least ten times. DNA of the CDR3: TGTGCCAGCACCCCCCCCGGGATGCAATTATCGGCCAATCAGCCCCAGCATTTT. The encoded protein is CASTPPGMQLSANQPQHF. This rearrangement joins TRBV6-2 or TRBV6-3 to TRBJ1-5; the D is unclear. Germline CDR1 is MNHEY and CDR2 is SVGEGT. The germline V and J ends were trimmed by 7 bases and 3 bases, with 25 bases remaining between them. CDR3 length: 18 amino acids.

The table lists this clonotype with a few counts. The rearrangement uses TRBV12-3 or TRBV12-4 and TRBJ2-5; 11 nucleotides agree with TRBD1. V gave up 6 bases and J gave up 5 bases; unmatched junction bases: 11. CDR3 length: 16 amino acids. The DNA of the CDR3 is TGTGCCAGCAGCCAACCGGGGACAGGGGGTCGTGAGACCCAGTACTTC. Translating gives CASSQPGTGGRETQYF.

In this sample, this clonotype turned up many times. CDR3 nucleotide sequence: TGTGCCAGCAGTTCACAGGGATCTGGCTACACCTTC. It is translated as CASSSQGSGYTF. The V and J genes are TRBV28 and TRBJ1-2; possible D gene TRBD1, 6 bases. Germline assignment: CDR1 MDHEN and CDR2 SYDVKM. Trimming cost V 4 bases and J 7 bases, with 10 bases left between them. The CDR3 loop spans 12 amino acids.

This clonotype was observed many times. This chain connects TRBV10-3 to TRBJ2-7, with a possible D match to TRBD2 (7 bases). Germline V lookup: CDR1 ENHRY, CDR2 SYGVKD. This CDR3 has 15 amino acids. The V end lost 10 bases, the J end lost 1 base, and 20 bases lay between the germline ends. CDR3 DNA sequence: TGTGCCACCACAGGGTGGGAGGGTGGTTCCTACGAGCAGTACTTC. It codes for CATTGWEGGSYEQYF.

In its sample, this clonotype was seen many times. The rearrangement uses TRBV28 and TRBJ1-2; possibly TRBD1 for D (5 bases). There are 14 residues in the CDR3. Between the trimmed V and J ends, which lost 2 bases and 9 bases, there was a span of 16 bases. Germline values: CDR1 MDHEN, CDR2 SYDVKM. In DNA form, the CDR3 reads TGTGCCAGCAGTTTAGGGGACTACTTGAAGAGCTACACCTTC. It specifies CASSLGDYLKSYTF.

This clonotype has ten or more counts. V gene TRBV28 combines with J gene TRBJ2-5; 15 positions match TRBD2. The CDR3 loop spans 15 amino acids. The J segment lost 5 bases and the V segment lost 6 bases, leaving 4 bases of the junction unmatched. The V gene's germline CDR1 is MDHEN and CDR2 SYDVKM. This CDR3 is CASRGTSGGHETQYF. The CDR3 region has the DNA TGTGCCAGCAGGGGGACTAGCGGGGGGCACGAGACCCAGTACTTC.

This clonotype was recorded once. The CDR3 carries no conserved terminal phenylalanine or tryptophan, so it likely arises from a read error. The CDR3 is CASSDKDRSYEQYY. The CDR3 DNA reads TGTGCCAGCAGTGATAAAGACAGGTCCTACGAGCAGTACTAC. The J gene is TRBJ2-7, the V gene TRBV6-4, with D possibly TRBD1 on 6 matching bases. This CDR3 is 14 amino acids long. Per the germline V gene, CDR1 is MRHNA and CDR2 is SNTAGT. Between the trimmed V and J ends, which lost 3 bases and 1 base, there was a span of 10 bases.

CDR3 DNA sequence: TGTGCCAGCAGTTTAATTCCCCCAGGGCACGGCAATCAGCCCCAGCATTTT. As protein: CASSLIPPGHGNQPQHF. This chain connects TRBV27 to TRBJ1-5; D is perhaps TRBD1 (5 bases). This CDR3 is built from 17 residues. The germline V gene encodes CDR1 MNHEY and CDR2 SMNVEV (reference sequence). The V and J ends lost 2 bases and 2 bases respectively, with 16 bases between them.

This clonotype was picked up many times. The rearrangement links TRBV6-5 to TRBJ2-5; a weak D match, TRBD1 (6 bases). Per germline, CDR1 MNHEY and CDR2 SVGAGI. Between the trimmed V and J ends, which lost 3 bases and 2 bases, there was a span of 10 bases. This CDR3 contains 14 residues. The chain's CDR3 is CASSYGGQQETQYF. CDR3 DNA sequence: TGTGCCAGCAGTTATGGAGGACAGCAAGAGACCCAGTACTTC.

V is TRBV27 and J is TRBJ2-5; the D gene could be TRBD1 or TRBD2 (6 bases each). V lost 3 bases and J lost 5, with 13 bases in between. Germline V gene lookup returns CDR1 MNHEY and CDR2 SMNVEV (reference sequence). The CDR3 covers 14 residues. CDR3 DNA sequence: TGTGCCAGCAGTTTTATCGGGGGCGAGGAGACCCAGTACTTC. It translates to CASSFIGGEETQYF.

This clonotype was observed many times. This chain links TRBV12-3 or TRBV12-4 with TRBJ2-7; maybe TRBD1 (5 bases). CDR3 size: 15 residues. Trimming took 1 base from V and 3 from J, leaving 13 bases between them. DNA of the CDR3: TGTGCCAGCAGTTTAGAGGGCGCAGGGTTCTACGAGCAGTACTTC. Amino acids: CASSLEGAGFYEQYF.

This clonotype came up many times. The chain uses TRBV29-1 and TRBJ1-1, with TRBD1 identical over 8 bases. The CDR3 contains 13 residues. CDR1 is SQVTM and CDR2 is ANQGSEA in the germline V gene. Trimming at V came to 6 bases and at J to 5 bases, leaving 8 bases not matched to a gene. CDR3 nucleotide sequence: TGCAGCGTGGGGACAGGTATGAGAACTGAAGCTTTCTTT. It yields the protein CSVGTGMRTEAFF.

This clonotype has ten or more counts. The V gene is TRBV12-3 or TRBV12-4, the J gene TRBJ1-6; D perhaps matches TRBD1 (6 bases). V lost 3 bases and J lost 10, with 19 bases in between. The CDR3 runs 16 residues. Written as DNA, the CDR3 is TGTGCCAGCAGTTTGGGGCTCAGGGGTATCCGATCACCCCTCCACTTT. It encodes CASSLGLRGIRSPLHF.

This sequence joins TRBV18 and TRBJ1-3; no clear D. The CDR3 is 17 amino acids. With 1 base removed from V and 2 bases from J, the gap between germline ends came to 15 bases. Germline V CDR1 and CDR2: KGHSH, LQKENI. The CDR3 region is CASSPLPGGSAGNTIYF. Written as DNA, the CDR3 is TGTGCCAGCTCACCACTTCCCGGAGGGTCGGCTGGAAACACCATATATTTT. The entire variable domain, with the rest obtained from reference TRBV18 and TRBJ1-3, is as follows: NAGVMQNPRHLVRRRGQEARLRCSPMKGHSHVYWYRQLPEEGLKFMVYLQKENIIDESGMPKERFSAEFPKEGPSILRIQQVVRGDSAAYFCASSPLPGGSAGNTIYFGEGSWLTVV.

Many counts were recorded for this clonotype. The chain couples TRBV6-2 or TRBV6-3 to TRBJ2-2, with a possible D match to TRBD2 (7 bases). The CDR3 is made up of 19 amino acids. V shed 4 bases and J shed 1 base, with 22 bases lying between them. Germline V lookup: CDR1 MNHEY, CDR2 SVGEGT. In DNA, the CDR3 is TGTGCCAGCAGTTCGCCCTTCGGGGGCGGGGGACAGAACACCGGGGAGCTGTTTTTT. Protein sequence: CASSSPFGGGGQNTGELFF.

This clonotype has a count of ten or more. The V and J genes are TRBV20-1 and TRBJ1-1; weak D call: TRBD1 (6 bases). V gave up 2 bases and J gave up 5 bases, with 18 bases separating them. Looked up from germline, CDR1 is DFQATT and CDR2 is SNEGSKA (reference sequence). The CDR3 length is 15 residues. The DNA for the CDR3 is TGCAGTGCTAGAATACCAGGGGACGAGGGGACTGAAGCTTTCTTT. As protein: CSARIPGDEGTEAFF.